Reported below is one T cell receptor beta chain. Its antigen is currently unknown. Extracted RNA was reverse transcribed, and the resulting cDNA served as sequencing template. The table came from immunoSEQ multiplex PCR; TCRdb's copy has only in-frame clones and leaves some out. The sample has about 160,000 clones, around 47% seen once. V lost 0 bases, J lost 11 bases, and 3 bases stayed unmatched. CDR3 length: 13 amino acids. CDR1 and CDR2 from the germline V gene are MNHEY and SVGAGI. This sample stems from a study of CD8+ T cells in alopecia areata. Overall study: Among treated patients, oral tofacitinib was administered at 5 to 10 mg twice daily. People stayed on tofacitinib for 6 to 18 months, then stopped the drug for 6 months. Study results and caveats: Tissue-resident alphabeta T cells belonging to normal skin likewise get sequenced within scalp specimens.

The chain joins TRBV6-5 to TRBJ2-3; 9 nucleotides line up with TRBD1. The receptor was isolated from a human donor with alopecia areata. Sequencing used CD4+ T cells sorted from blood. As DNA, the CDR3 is TGTGCCAGCAGTTACTCCCGGGACAGGGTGCAGTATTTT. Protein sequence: CASSYSRDRVQYF.